Following are 14 T cell receptor beta chains from one sample sequenced in a study of blood T cell repertoires in COVID-19. Sequencing was performed with immunoSEQ multiplex PCR; in TCRdb, only in-frame clones are kept and a portion is missing. The sample shows a few hundred thousand clones, around 87% of them seen only once. The sample taken for sequencing was peripheral blood. These receptors were collected from a man aged 18 to 29 with active or convalescent COVID-19.

For the CDR3, the DNA is TGCGCCAGCAGCCCGAGGCGGGTGTCGGGAAACACCATATATTTT. Its translation: CASSPRRVSGNTIYF. The rearrangement joins TRBV4-1 to TRBJ1-3; D gene uncertain. V lost 4 bases, J lost 4 bases, and 14 bases lay in between. The CDR3 covers 15 residues. Germline lookup yields CDR1 MGHRA and CDR2 YSYEKL.

V is TRBV6-5 and J is TRBJ1-4; 7 positions match TRBD1. The CDR3 has 14 residues. In germline, CDR1 is MNHEY, CDR2 SVGAGI. The ends lost 8 bases at V and 7 bases at J; junction bases unmatched: 10. CDR3 loop: CASGRQGSVEKLFF. CDR3 DNA: TGTGCCAGCGGACGACAGGGTTCGGTTGAAAAACTGTTTTTT.

Turning to this clone: Other nucleotide sequences from this sample produce the same CDR3. The chain recombines TRBV9 with TRBJ2-2, with D possibly TRBD1 on 6 matching bases. V gave up 4 bases and J gave up 5 bases, with 9 bases separating them. The CDR3 totals 13 residues. Per the germline V gene, CDR1 is SGDLS and CDR2 is YYNGEE. In DNA, the CDR3 is TGTGCCAGCAGCTCCCAGGGGACCGGGGAGCTGTTTTTT. Translating it yields CASSSQGTGELFF.

This clone was seen only once. The chain couples TRBV28 to TRBJ2-5, with D hard to call. Germline assignment: CDR1 MDHEN and CDR2 SYDVKM. V gave up 3 bases and J gave up 0 bases, with 8 bases separating them. The CDR3 totals 14 residues. CDR3 protein: CASSFPVDQETQYF. The DNA of the CDR3 is TGTGCCAGCAGTTTTCCGGTGGACCAAGAGACCCAGTACTTC.

The rearrangement uses TRBV28 and TRBJ1-3, with D tentatively TRBD1 (5 bases). The CDR3 is made up of 17 amino acids. CDR1 and CDR2 from the germline V gene are MDHEN and SYDVKM. The V and J ends lost 5 bases and 0 bases respectively, with 17 bases between them. CDR3 sequence: CASSGPLGVVSGNTIYF. The DNA of the CDR3 is TGTGCCAGCAGTGGCCCATTAGGGGTGGTCTCTGGAAACACCATATATTTT.

The rearrangement uses TRBV6-5 and TRBJ1-5, with TRBD1 identical over 9 bases. CDR3 length equals 13 residues. The germline V gene encodes CDR1 MNHEY and CDR2 SVGAGI. The J segment lost 10 bases and the V segment lost 11 bases, leaving 12 bases of the junction unmatched. CDR3 bases: TGTGCCGGCACAAGAGGACAGGGGAATCCCCAGCATTTT. It translates to CAGTRGQGNPQHF.

Only a few counts were recorded for this clone. V and J are TRBV4-1 and TRBJ2-1; no clear D. The CDR3 sequence is 14 residues long. CDR1 is MGHRA, CDR2 YSYEKL, per germline. V was pared by 1 base and J by 7 bases, with 11 bases between. The CDR3 DNA reads TGCGCCAGCAGCCAAGTGCCGGGTTCGAATGAGCAGTTCTTC. Its protein is CASSQVPGSNEQFF.

V gene TRBV6-5 combines with J gene TRBJ1-2; D is undetermined. V lost 2 bases to trimming and J lost 8 bases, with 21 bases between them. The CDR3 loop spans 16 amino acids. Germline V gene data show CDR1 as MNHEY and CDR2 as SVGAGI. This CDR3 reads CASSYRQVSSSQGYTF. The CDR3 DNA reads as TGTGCCAGCAGTTACCGCCAGGTATCTTCTTCCCAGGGCTACACCTTC.

The J gene is TRBJ1-4, the V gene TRBV5-1; D remains unclear. Germline values: CDR1 SGHRS, CDR2 YFSETQ. V lost 3 bases and J 0 bases, leaving 9 bases between the germline ends. The CDR3 is 15 residues long. The CDR3 here is CASSSGDATNEKLFF. The CDR3 DNA reads TGCGCCAGCAGCTCGGGAGACGCAACTAATGAAAAACTGTTTTTT.

The chain employs TRBV19 and TRBJ2-3; 9 bases map to TRBD1. The J segment lost 5 bases and the V segment lost 5 bases, leaving 14 bases of the junction unmatched. This CDR3 spans 17 amino acids. The germline V gene encodes CDR1 LNHDA and CDR2 SQIVND (reference sequence). CDR3 nucleotides: TGTGCCAGTAGTGTAGGATACCAGGACAGGGGAAAAGATACGCAGTATTTT. It is translated as CASSVGYQDRGKDTQYF.

V is TRBV28 and J is TRBJ1-2; D is unclear. V gave up 6 bases and J gave up 3 bases, with 20 bases separating them. CDR3 length: 16 amino acids. Looked up from germline, CDR1 is MDHEN and CDR2 is SYDVKM. The CDR3 loop reads CASSSFGRVADYGYTF. CDR3 sequence (DNA): TGTGCCAGCAGCTCCTTTGGCCGGGTCGCCGACTATGGCTACACCTTC.

This chain joins TRBV7-2 and TRBJ1-5; 7 nucleotides line up with TRBD1. The ends lost 2 bases at V and 4 bases at J; junction bases unmatched: 11. Germline V gene sequence: CDR1 SGHTA, CDR2 FQGNSA. This CDR3 contains 17 residues. The CDR3 here is CASSLYWSGGSNQPQHF. DNA of the CDR3: TGTGCCAGCAGCTTATATTGGTCAGGGGGTTCAAATCAGCCCCAGCATTTT. Drawing the rest from reference TRBV7-2 and TRBJ1-5, the complete variable domain is GAGVSQSPSNKVTEKGKDVELRCDPISGHTALYWYRQSLGQGLEFLIYFQGNSAPDKSGLPSDRFSAERTGGSVSTLTIQRTQQEDSAVYLCASSLYWSGGSNQPQHFGDGTRLSIL.

J is TRBJ2-2 and V is TRBV19; 8 bases align to TRBD1. This CDR3 spans 18 amino acids. The V gene's germline CDR1 is LNHDA and CDR2 SQIVND (reference sequence). After removal of 0 bases from V and 2 bases from J, the junction contained 8 bases not matched to a gene. For the CDR3, the DNA is TGTGCCAGTAGTATAGATTTTTATGGACAGGGAAACACCGGGGAGCTGTTTTTT. This codes for CASSIDFYGQGNTGELFF.

The rearrangement uses TRBV7-2 and TRBJ1-2; D possibly corresponds to TRBD1 (5 bases). V was shortened by 5 bases and J by 7 bases, with 20 bases between the two germline ends. The germline V gene has CDR1 SGHTA and CDR2 FQGNSA. This CDR3 contains 15 residues. CDR3 DNA: TGTGCCAGCAGCGCAACGGGGGGGGAGGGAACTGGCTACACCTTC. Translation gives CASSATGGEGTGYTF.